This T cell receptor (beta chain) was sequenced for a study of T cell clones after liver transplantation. This CDR3 spans 13 amino acids. The germline V gene encodes CDR1 SGHVS and CDR2 FNYEAQ. The V gene lost 2 bases and the J gene lost 7 bases, with 12 bases spanning the gap. The protocol was immunoSEQ multiplex PCR, while the TCRdb copy is restricted to in-frame clones and leaves out a portion. The table lists tens of thousands of clones, roughly nine tenths of them singletons. This clonotype originated in a human donor who received a liver transplant. The sequences come from CD4+ T cells from blood, collected before liver transplant. V and J are TRBV7-6 and TRBJ2-7; no clear D. In nucleotides, the CDR3 is TGTGCCAGCAGCTTACAACCCGATGGGGAGCAGTACTTC. This encodes CASSLQPDGEQYF.